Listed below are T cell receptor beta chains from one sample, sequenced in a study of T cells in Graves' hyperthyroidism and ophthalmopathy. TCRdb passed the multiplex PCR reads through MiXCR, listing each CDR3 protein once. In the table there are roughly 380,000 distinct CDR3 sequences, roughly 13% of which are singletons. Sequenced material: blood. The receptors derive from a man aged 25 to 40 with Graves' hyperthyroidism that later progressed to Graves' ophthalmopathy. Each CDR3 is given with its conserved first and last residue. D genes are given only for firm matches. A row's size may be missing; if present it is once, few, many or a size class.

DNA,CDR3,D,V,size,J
TGTGCCAGCCACCCGGGAGGGACGATCTCCTACGAGCAGTACTTC,CASHPGGTISYEQYF,TRBD2,TRBV28,many,TRBJ2-7
TGTGCCAGCAGTGAAGCATTGGGAAAGACTGAAGCTTTCTTT,CASSEALGKTEAFF,-,TRBV6-1,-,TRBJ1-1
TGTGCCAGCAGTCCCGGGTGGACCAGAGAAAACATTCAGTACTTC,CASSPGWTRENIQYF,-,TRBV6-1,many,TRBJ2-4
TGTGCCAGCAGCGTTCCCGGGGCCTTCTACAATGAGCAGTTCTTC,CASSVPGAFYNEQFF,-,TRBV9,few,TRBJ2-1
TGTGCCAGCTCGGACCAGCGGGGGGCTTTCACAGATACGCAGTATTTT,CASSDQRGAFTDTQYF,TRBD2,TRBV5-4,few,TRBJ2-3
TGCGCCAGCGGTTACAACACTGAAGCTTTCTTT,CASGYNTEAFF,-,TRBV4-1,many,TRBJ1-1
TGCGCCAGCAGCCAACCCGGACAGGGGGCGCGATCACCCCTCCACTTT,CASSQPGQGARSPLHF,TRBD1,TRBV4-1,-,TRBJ1-6
TGTGCCAGCAGCTCGACGGCGCTAGCGGGGGACTACAATGAGCAGTTCTTC,CASSSTALAGDYNEQFF,TRBD2,TRBV11-1,many,TRBJ2-1
TGCAGTGCTAGCAGGGATCAAGCTTTCTTT,CSASRDQAFF,-,TRBV20-1,many,TRBJ1-1
TGTGCCAGCCCGGTAGGGGCTGGAAACACCATATATTTT,CASPVGAGNTIYF,-,TRBV6-2/TRBV6-3,-,TRBJ1-3
TGTGCCAGCACCCTGAGGGTGAGGGATACGCAGTATTTT,CASTLRVRDTQYF,-,TRBV27,many,TRBJ2-3
TGTGCCAGCAGCCGATCCGGGACAGGCGAATCACCCCTCCACTTT,CASSRSGTGESPLHF,TRBD1,TRBV7-9,-,TRBJ1-6
TGTGCCAGCAGCGGGGACAGTTTCAGCTCCTACGAGCAGTACTTC,CASSGDSFSSYEQYF,TRBD1,TRBV11-2,many,TRBJ2-7
TGTGCCATCAGTGAGACCTGGACAGGGCGGAATGAGCAGTTCTTC,CAISETWTGRNEQFF,TRBD1,TRBV10-3,many,TRBJ2-1
TGTGCCAGCAGGCGGTCCGGGGTCGGCAGGGAGACCCAGTACTTC,CASRRSGVGRETQYF,-,TRBV6-1,many,TRBJ2-5
TGTGCCAGCAGCCCCGGGGTTTTCGCCGGCTACACCTTC,CASSPGVFAGYTF,-,TRBV13,few,TRBJ1-2
TGTGCCAGCAGCCTAAACACCCAAGAGACCCAGTACTTC,CASSLNTQETQYF,-,TRBV12-3/TRBV12-4,many,TRBJ2-5
TGTGCCAGCAGCTTAGGCTACCCCTACGAGCAGTACTTC,CASSLGYPYEQYF,-,TRBV13,few,TRBJ2-7
TGTGCCAGCGCCGGGAGCTACTACAATGAGCAGTTCTTC,CASAGSYYNEQFF,-,TRBV6-1,many,TRBJ2-1
TGTGCCAGCAGTTTTTTGGGGAACGGGTTGGACATTCAGTACTTC,CASSFLGNGLDIQYF,-,TRBV12-3/TRBV12-4,many,TRBJ2-4
TGTGCCAGCAGCGCAGAGGGGAATGTAGCGGGATTTGGTTCCGGGGAGCTGTTTTTT,CASSAEGNVAGFGSGELFF,TRBD2,TRBV9,-,TRBJ2-2
TGTGCCAGCACCGACAGGGGGCATGGTAATGAAAAACTGTTTTTT,CASTDRGHGNEKLFF,TRBD1,TRBV19,-,TRBJ1-4
TGCAGTGCTGGCCGACAGGGGATAGGGGAGACCCAGTACTTC,CSAGRQGIGETQYF,TRBD1,TRBV20-1,-,TRBJ2-5
TGTGCCAGCAGCCATGTTAGCGGGGGGGCCGGGAATGAGCAGTTCTTC,CASSHVSGGAGNEQFF,TRBD2,TRBV4-2,few,TRBJ2-1
TGTGCCAGCAGCTTGGGACGGGCTAGGGATTCACCCCTCCACTTT,CASSLGRARDSPLHF,-,TRBV7-3,-,TRBJ1-6
TGTGCCAGCAGCCCCTTAGGGGGGGTCACAGATACGCAGTATTTT,CASSPLGGVTDTQYF,-,TRBV6-1,-,TRBJ2-3
TGTGCCAGCTCACCAAGGGGGTTAGGTGAAGCTTTCTTT,CASSPRGLGEAFF,-,TRBV18,-,TRBJ1-1
TGTGCCAGCAGTGAAGGGACAGGGGGCTCCTACGAGCAGTACTTC,CASSEGTGGSYEQYF,TRBD1,TRBV6-1,many,TRBJ2-7
TGTGCCGGCAGCGGGGTGGGGAGGAATGAGCAGTTCTTC,CAGSGVGRNEQFF,TRBD2,TRBV28,few,TRBJ2-1
TGCGCCAGCAGCCAAGATCGGGGGGACGAGCAGTTCTTC,CASSQDRGDEQFF,TRBD2,TRBV4-1,-,TRBJ2-1
TGTGCCAGTATTTCAGAACTGAACACTGAAGCTTTCTTT,CASISELNTEAFF,-,TRBV19,few,TRBJ1-1
TGTGCCTGGAGTGTAAAGGGACAGGGCGGCTATGGCTACACCTTC,CAWSVKGQGGYGYTF,TRBD1,TRBV30,many,TRBJ1-2
TGTGCCAGCAGCCCGTCAGACAGGGGCCCTGGAAACACCATATATTTT,CASSPSDRGPGNTIYF,TRBD1,TRBV7-6,many,TRBJ1-3
TGTGCCAGCAATTCACAAGCCGGCTCCTACAATGAGCAGTTCTTC,CASNSQAGSYNEQFF,-,TRBV12-3/TRBV12-4,-,TRBJ2-1
TGTGCCAGCAGTTTTATGGCAGATACGCAGTATTTT,CASSFMADTQYF,-,TRBV5-8,many,TRBJ2-3
TGCAGTGCTCGACAGGTCACTAACCCCTACGAGCAGTACTTC,CSARQVTNPYEQYF,-,TRBV20-1,few,TRBJ2-7
TGTGCCATCAGACGGACAGGGCAGAGCTCCTACGAGCAGTACTTC,CAIRRTGQSSYEQYF,TRBD1,TRBV10-3,-,TRBJ2-7